This entry describes one T cell receptor beta chain. Its antigen is currently unknown. This record belongs to a study of T cell responses to AZD1222 COVID-19 vaccine. Trimming at V came to 7 bases and at J to 3 bases, leaving 8 bases not matched to a gene. The CDR3 is made up of 15 amino acids. Germline CDR1 reads SGHVS; CDR2 reads FNYEAQ. Libraries were prepared by immunoSEQ multiplex PCR; TCRdb keeps only in-frame clonotypes and omits some of them. The repertoire includes about 140,000 clones, around 90% of them detected once, and around 3.6% sits in the top ten. Findings of the study overall: Vaccine-related CD4 TCRs covered spike, predominating at 160-218 and 743-854. Among the donors, most were white British and more were female, and clonal diversity was possibly underestimated. A reported finding is that nearly half of spike-specific TCRs target unmutated variant regions.

The sequence was collected from an adult in good health. The chain joins TRBV7-6 to TRBJ2-1; 8 positions agree with TRBD2. The sequencing here drew on peripheral blood, taken on day 0 of AZD1222 vaccination. The CDR3 spells CASIKIAGHYNEQFF. CDR3 in DNA: TGTGCCAGCATCAAAATAGCGGGGCACTACAATGAGCAGTTCTTC.